This TCR beta chain was identified during a study of T-cell memory formation after mild COVID-19. The study's findings and limits: There were some responding clones in pre-infection memory, which suggested that cross-reactive memory had joined. Confirmation of SARS-CoV-2 specificity was lacking for second-wave clones peaking day 37.

Barcoded TCR alpha and TCR beta cDNA libraries with UMIs came from 5'RACE using constant-segment primers. TCRdb analysed the 5' RACE reads with MiXCR anew, one entry per CDR3 protein. The data show some 290,000 distinct CDR3 sequences, roughly 16% seen once. This clonotype was seen just once. The antigen remains undetermined. Sequencing was performed on PBMCs or a T cell subset sorted from them (not recorded which). The source of this sequence is a man between 18 and 29 years old who had mild COVID-19 (a few samples of this study predate the infection). Cell type and time point are not known.

In nucleotides, the CDR3 is TGTGCCAGCAGCTTATTAGGTAGCGGAGATACGCAGTATTTT. This encodes CASSLLGSGDTQYF. The rearrangement links TRBV7-2 to TRBJ2-3; maybe TRBD2 (6 bases). The CDR3 extends over 14 amino acids. Germline V gives CDR1 SGHTA, CDR2 FQGNSA. V was trimmed by 2 bases and J by 5 bases, leaving 11 bases between them.